Detailed here is one TCR beta chain. No antigen is known for it. The record originates from a study of a mutant IDH1 vaccine in newly diagnosed glioma. The wider study: Vaccine administration was initiated 4-6 weeks following radiotherapy alone, or with temozolomide cycles. Most patients had radiochemotherapy with temozolomide before enrollment; others had one alone. Males made up roughly 60% and females approximately 38% of treated patients, whose mean age was roughly 40 years.

The method was immunoSEQ multiplex PCR; TCRdb's version includes in-frame clones alone and lacks a portion of them. The repertoire holds about 60,000 clones, with under 90% as singletons. V was clipped by 4 bases and J by 2 bases, with 6 bases between them. CDR3 size: 12 residues. Germline V CDR1 and CDR2: SGHRS, YFSETQ. Time point specified: week 35, safety follow-up. All doses held 300 ug of mutant IDH1 20-mer peptide, with topical imiquimod. Eight vaccinations went to patients in weeks 1, 3, 5, 7, 11, 15, 19, 23. Sample: PBMCs, taken from a glioma patient whose treatment included an IDH1 peptide vaccine. This TCR was recovered from a young man with glioma. The chain carries TRBV5-1 and TRBJ1-1; D may be TRBD1 (5 bases). The CDR3 DNA is TGCGCCAGCAGCCGGGGCAACACTGAAGCTTTCTTT. Amino acids: CASSRGNTEAFF.